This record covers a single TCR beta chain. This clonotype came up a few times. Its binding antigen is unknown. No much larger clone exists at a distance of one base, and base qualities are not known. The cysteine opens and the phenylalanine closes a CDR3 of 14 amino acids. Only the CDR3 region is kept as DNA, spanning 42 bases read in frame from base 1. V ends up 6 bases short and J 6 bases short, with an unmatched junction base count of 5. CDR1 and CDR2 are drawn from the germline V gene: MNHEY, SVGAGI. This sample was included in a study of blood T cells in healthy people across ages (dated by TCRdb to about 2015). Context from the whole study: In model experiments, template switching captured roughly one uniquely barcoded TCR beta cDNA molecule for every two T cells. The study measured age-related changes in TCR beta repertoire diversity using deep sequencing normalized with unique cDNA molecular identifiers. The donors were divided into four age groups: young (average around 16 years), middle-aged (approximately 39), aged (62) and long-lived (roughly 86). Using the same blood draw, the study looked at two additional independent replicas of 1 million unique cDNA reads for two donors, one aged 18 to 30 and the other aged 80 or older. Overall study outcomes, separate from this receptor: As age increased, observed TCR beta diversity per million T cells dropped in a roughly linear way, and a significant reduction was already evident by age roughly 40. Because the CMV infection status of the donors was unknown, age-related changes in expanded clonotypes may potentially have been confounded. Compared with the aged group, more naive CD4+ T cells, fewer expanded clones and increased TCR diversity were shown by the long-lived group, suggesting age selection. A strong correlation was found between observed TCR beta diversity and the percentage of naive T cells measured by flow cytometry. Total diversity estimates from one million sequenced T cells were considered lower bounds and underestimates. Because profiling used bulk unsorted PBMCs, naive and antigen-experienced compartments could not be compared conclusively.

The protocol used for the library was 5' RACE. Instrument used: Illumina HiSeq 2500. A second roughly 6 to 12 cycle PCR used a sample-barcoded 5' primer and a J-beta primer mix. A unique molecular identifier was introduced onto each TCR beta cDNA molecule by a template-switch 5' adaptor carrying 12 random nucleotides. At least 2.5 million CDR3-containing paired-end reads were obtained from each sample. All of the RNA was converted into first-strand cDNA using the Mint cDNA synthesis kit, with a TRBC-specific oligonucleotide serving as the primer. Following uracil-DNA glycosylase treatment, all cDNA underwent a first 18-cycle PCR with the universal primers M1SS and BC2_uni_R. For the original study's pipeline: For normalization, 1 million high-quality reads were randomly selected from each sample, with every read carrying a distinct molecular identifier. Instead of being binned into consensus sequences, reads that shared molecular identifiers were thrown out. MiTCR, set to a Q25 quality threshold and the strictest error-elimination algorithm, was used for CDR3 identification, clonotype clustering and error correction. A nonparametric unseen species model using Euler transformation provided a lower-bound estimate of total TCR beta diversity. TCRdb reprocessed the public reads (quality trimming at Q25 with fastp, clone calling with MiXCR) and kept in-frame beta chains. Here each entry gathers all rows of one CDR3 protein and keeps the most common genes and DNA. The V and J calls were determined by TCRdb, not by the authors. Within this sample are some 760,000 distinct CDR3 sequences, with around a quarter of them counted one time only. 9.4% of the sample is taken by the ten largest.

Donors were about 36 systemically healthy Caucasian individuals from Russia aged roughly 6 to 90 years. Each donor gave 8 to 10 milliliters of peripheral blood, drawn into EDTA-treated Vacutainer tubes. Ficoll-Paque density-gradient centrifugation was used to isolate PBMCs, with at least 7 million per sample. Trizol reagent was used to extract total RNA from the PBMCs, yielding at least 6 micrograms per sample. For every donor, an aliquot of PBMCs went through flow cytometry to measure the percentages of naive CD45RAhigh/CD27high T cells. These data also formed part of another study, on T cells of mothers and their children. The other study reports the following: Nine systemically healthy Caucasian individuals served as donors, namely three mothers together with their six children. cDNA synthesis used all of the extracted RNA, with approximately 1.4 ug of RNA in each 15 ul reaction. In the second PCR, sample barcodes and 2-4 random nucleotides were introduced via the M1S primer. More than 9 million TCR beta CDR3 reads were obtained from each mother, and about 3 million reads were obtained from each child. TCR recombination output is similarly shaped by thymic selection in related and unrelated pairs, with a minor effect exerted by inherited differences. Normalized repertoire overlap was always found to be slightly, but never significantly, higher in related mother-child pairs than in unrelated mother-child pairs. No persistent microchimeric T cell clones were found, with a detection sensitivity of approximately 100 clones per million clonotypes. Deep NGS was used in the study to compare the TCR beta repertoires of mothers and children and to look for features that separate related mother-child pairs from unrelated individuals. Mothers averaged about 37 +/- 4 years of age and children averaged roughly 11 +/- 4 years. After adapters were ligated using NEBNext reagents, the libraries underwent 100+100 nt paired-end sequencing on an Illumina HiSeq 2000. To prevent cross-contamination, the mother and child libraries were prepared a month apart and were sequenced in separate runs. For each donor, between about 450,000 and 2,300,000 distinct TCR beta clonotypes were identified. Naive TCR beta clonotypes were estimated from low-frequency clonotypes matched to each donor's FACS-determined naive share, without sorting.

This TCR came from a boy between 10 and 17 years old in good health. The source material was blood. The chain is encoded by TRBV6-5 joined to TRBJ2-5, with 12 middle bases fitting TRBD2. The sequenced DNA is TGTGCCAGCAGCCGACTAGCGGGGGCCAAGACCCAGTACTTC. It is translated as CASSRLAGAKTQYF.